These 21 T cell receptor beta chains share one sample of origin, sequenced in a study of T cell repertoires in cytomegalovirus infection. One entry per CDR3 protein, called by TCRdb with MiXCR from the reads. The sample lists about 490,000 distinct CDR3 sequences; more than 25% were seen once. The source material was PBMCs. The receptors originated from a human donor in good health (CMV status not recorded). Some clones in this sample may be carry-over from other donors' samples.

Only a few counts were recorded for this clonotype. This chain uses TRBV30 with TRBJ2-3, with a tentative D call TRBD1 (5 bases). The CDR3 is 13 amino acids. Trimming pared 1 base from V and 2 bases from J, leaving 7 bases between. Germline CDR1 reads GTSNPN; CDR2 reads SVGIG (reference sequence). The CDR3 DNA reads TGTGCCTGGAGTGCAGGGTTCACAGATACGCAGTATTTT. It encodes CAWSAGFTDTQYF.

The table lists this clonotype with many counts. This chain's CDR3 is CASSLAGTSGRANTQYF. CDR3 nucleotide sequence: TGTGCCAGCAGCTTAGCCGGGACTAGCGGGAGGGCGAATACGCAGTATTTT. The chain couples TRBV7-2 to TRBJ2-3, with 16 nucleotides matching TRBD2. J lost 7 bases, V lost 0 bases, and 4 bases had no gene match. The germline gives CDR1 SGHTA, CDR2 FQGNSA. This CDR3 has 17 residues.

The J gene is TRBJ2-7, the V gene TRBV18; D may be TRBD1 (7 bases). The CDR3 extends over 14 amino acids. Germline CDR1 is KGHSH and CDR2 is LQKENI. Trimming took off 3 bases at V and 7 bases at J, with 16 bases between the two ends. The CDR3 nucleotides are TGTGCCAGCTCACCTGGGGCAGGGGGAGGTGAGCAGTACTTC. Protein: CASSPGAGGGEQYF.

This clonotype was seen ten or more times. This chain connects TRBV7-2 to TRBJ2-2; D gene unclear. There are 14 residues in the CDR3. The V end was cut by 5 bases, the J end by 0 bases, with 7 bases between. Germline V gives CDR1 SGHTA, CDR2 FQGNSA. For the CDR3, the DNA is TGTGCCAGCAGCCCACGGGCGAACACCGGGGAGCTGTTTTTT. Translating gives CASSPRANTGELFF. Full variable domain (outside the CDR3, taken from reference TRBV7-2 and TRBJ2-2): GAGVSQSPSNKVTEKGKDVELRCDPISGHTALYWYRQSLGQGLEFLIYFQGNSAPDKSGLPSDRFSAERTGGSVSTLTIQRTQQEDSAVYLCASSPRANTGELFFGEGSRLTVL.

This clonotype was detected many times. DNA for the CDR3: TGTGCCAGCAGTGACTCTAGGGGAGCCTACAATGAGCAGTTCTTC. Its translation is CASSDSRGAYNEQFF. The rearrangement joins TRBV6-4 to TRBJ2-1; D is possibly TRBD1 or TRBD2 (5 bases each). Trimming cost V 0 bases and J 2 bases, with 8 bases left between them. The length of the CDR3 is 15 residues. Germline V CDR1 and CDR2: MRHNA, SNTAGT.

This clonotype was counted at least ten times. The chain employs TRBV7-2 and TRBJ2-4; 9 positions match TRBD2. Germline V gives CDR1 SGHTA, CDR2 FQGNSA. This CDR3 comprises 18 residues. Germline trimming cut 4 bases from V and 0 bases from J; bases unmatched to any gene: 10. CDR3 loop: CASSSFLGLAVAKNIQYF. Written as DNA, the CDR3 is TGTGCCAGCAGCTCGTTCCTGGGACTAGCAGTAGCCAAAAACATTCAGTACTTC.

This clonotype was found a few times. The V gene is TRBV29-1, the J gene TRBJ2-7; no definite D call. The germline gives CDR1 SQVTM, CDR2 ANQGSEA. V lost 7 bases and J 5 bases, leaving 12 bases between the germline ends. This CDR3 has 11 residues. The CDR3 sequence is CSARVGHEQYF. In nucleotides, the CDR3 is TGCAGCGCACGGGTAGGCCACGAGCAGTACTTC.

This clonotype was observed many times. The genes are TRBV7-2 and TRBJ1-2; 10 bases match TRBD1. Germline assignment: CDR1 SGHTA and CDR2 FQGNSA. V dropped 5 bases and J dropped 3; count of bases not matched to a gene: 9. The CDR3 has 16 residues. Written as DNA, the CDR3 is TGTGCCAGCAGCCAACCCGGGACAGGGGATCACTATGGCTACACCTTC. Translating gives CASSQPGTGDHYGYTF.

The table lists this clonotype with a few counts. The V and J genes are TRBV7-9 and TRBJ1-5, with a weak D call TRBD1 (5 bases). The length of the CDR3 is 12 residues. Trimming left V 11 bases short and J 11 bases short, with 19 bases between. Germline lookup yields CDR1 SEHNR and CDR2 FQNEAQ (reference sequence). CDR3 nucleotides: TGTGCCGTCGAACCTTCGGGGGGAGCCCAGCATTTT. The encoded protein is CAVEPSGGAQHF. The full variable domain, its missing parts supplied by reference TRBV7-9 and TRBJ1-5, is DTGVSQNPRHKITKRGQNVTFRCDPISEHNRLYWYRQTLGQGPEFLTYFQNEAQLEKSRLLSDRFSAERPKGSFSTLEIQRTEQGDSAMYLCAVEPSGGAQHFGDGTRLSIL.

The rearrangement uses TRBV6-1 and TRBJ2-2; no definite D call. This CDR3 has 13 residues. Germline V gives CDR1 MNHNS, CDR2 SASEGT. V was trimmed by 7 bases and J by 1 base, leaving 7 bases between them. The CDR3 bases are TGTGCCAGCACCGACAAGAACACCGGGGAGCTGTTTTTT. As protein: CASTDKNTGELFF.

This clonotype was observed at least ten times. The J gene is TRBJ1-5, the V gene TRBV7-8; no firm D call. Trimming cost V 0 bases and J 4 bases, with 10 bases left between them. The CDR3 runs to 15 residues. Germline CDR1 reads SGHVS; CDR2 reads FQNEAQ. This CDR3 is CASSLAIVSNQPQHF. Here the CDR3 DNA reads TGTGCCAGCAGCTTAGCGATAGTTTCTAATCAGCCCCAGCATTTT.

This clonotype came up many times. The chain joins TRBV11-2 to TRBJ1-1; D ambiguous. The CDR3 runs to 14 residues. Germline CDR1 SGHAT, CDR2 FQNNGV. Trimming pared 1 base from V and 5 bases from J, leaving 11 bases between. In DNA form, the CDR3 reads TGTGCCAGCAGCTTAGGGTACCAAACGACTGAAGCTTTCTTT. Amino acid sequence: CASSLGYQTTEAFF.

This clonotype showed up just a few times. CDR3 residues: CASTQGLEQFF. The CDR3 DNA follows: TGTGCCAGCACCCAGGGACTTGAGCAGTTCTTC. This chain uses TRBV27 with TRBJ2-1; D is perhaps TRBD2 (6 bases). The CDR3 totals 11 residues. Germline V CDR1 and CDR2: MNHEY, SMNVEV (reference sequence). V lost 7 bases and J lost 9, with 10 bases in between.

This clonotype turned up a few times. The chain couples TRBV19 to TRBJ2-1, with D maybe TRBD2 (6 bases). CDR1 and CDR2 from the germline V gene are LNHDA and SQIVND (reference sequence). This CDR3 contains 16 residues. The V gene lost 0 bases and the J gene lost 4 bases, with 13 bases spanning the gap. As DNA, the CDR3 is TGTGCCAGTAGTATAGAGGGGACTCCCCTTTACAATGAGCAGTTCTTC. Amino acids: CASSIEGTPLYNEQFF. Filled out from reference TRBV19 and TRBJ2-1, the complete variable domain reads DGGITQSPKYLFRKEGQNVTLSCEQNLNHDAMYWYRQDPGQGLRLIYYSQIVNDFQKGDIAEGYSVSREKKESFPLTVTSAQKNPTAFYLCASSIEGTPLYNEQFFGPGTRLTVL.

This clonotype has just a few counts. This chain links TRBV14 with TRBJ1-4, with a weak D call TRBD1 (5 bases). The CDR3 covers 15 residues. V was shortened by 3 bases and J by 4 bases, with 12 bases between the two germline ends. The germline V gene has CDR1 SGHDN and CDR2 FVKESK. The CDR3 protein is CASSQDAGVNEKLFF. The CDR3 nucleotides read TGTGCCAGCAGCCAGGATGCGGGGGTTAATGAAAAACTGTTTTTT.

The V gene is TRBV10-2, the J gene TRBJ1-1; D might be TRBD1 (6 bases). The CDR3 is 14 amino acids. The V end lost 3 bases, the J end lost 3 bases, and 11 bases lay between the germline ends. From germline, CDR1 is WSHSY and CDR2 SAAADI. The DNA for the CDR3 is TGCGCCAGCAGTGAACGTGGACAGTACACTGAAGCTTTCTTT. Translation: CASSERGQYTEAFF.

This clonotype was seen just once. The chain couples TRBV2 to TRBJ2-5; D is perhaps TRBD1 or TRBD2 (6 bases each). Germline CDR1 is SNHLY and CDR2 is FYNNEI. V was pared by 8 bases and J by 5 bases, with 18 bases between. CDR3 length equals 14 residues. CDR3 region: CASGGRAEGETQYF. CDR3 bases: TGTGCCAGCGGGGGGCGAGCGGAGGGGGAGACCCAGTACTTC.

The chain is built from TRBV24-1 and TRBJ1-1; D uncertain. The V gene lost 7 bases and the J gene lost 0 bases, with 8 bases spanning the gap. The CDR3 runs to 13 residues. CDR1 is KGHDR and CDR2 is SFDVKD in the germline V gene. The CDR3 reads CATREKVNTEAFF. The CDR3 bases are TGTGCCACCAGGGAAAAGGTGAACACTGAAGCTTTCTTT.

There are many counts of this clonotype. V and J are TRBV12-5 and TRBJ1-1, with 8 bases matching TRBD1. CDR1 is LGHNT, CDR2 FRNRAP, per germline. J gave up 1 base and V 6 bases, and 1 base lay outside the gene matches. This CDR3 contains 13 residues. CDR3 coding DNA: TGTGCTAGTGGGACAGGGGAGAACACTGAAGCTTTCTTT. Its protein is CASGTGENTEAFF.

J is TRBJ1-3 and V is TRBV18; 9 bases match TRBD1. Trimming cost V 0 bases and J 2 bases; bases outside gene matches: 2. This CDR3 is built from 16 residues. Germline V gives CDR1 KGHSH, CDR2 LQKENI. CDR3 amino acids: CASSPPQGATGNTIYF. CDR3 nucleotides: TGTGCCAGCTCACCACCACAGGGGGCTACTGGAAACACCATATATTTT.

The chain uses TRBV7-3 and TRBJ2-2, with 9 positions matching TRBD1. This CDR3 spans 14 amino acids. Trimming took 5 bases from V and 5 from J; bases not matched to a gene: 3. The V gene's germline CDR1 is SGHTA and CDR2 FQGTGA. The DNA for the CDR3 is TGTGCCAGCAGCGGACAGGGGAGTACCGGGGAGCTGTTTTTT. This translates into CASSGQGSTGELFF.